The T cell receptor beta chain under discussion was sequenced for a study of T cells in Graves' hyperthyroidism and ophthalmopathy. Study-wide context: Prior to any treatment, at the point of initial diagnosis, peripheral blood was collected.

Patients aged 18 to 65 had newly diagnosed hyperthyroidism lasting under 2 months. Orbital computed tomography and thyroid ultrasound, together with serum TRAb and thyroxine and clinical symptoms, were used for diagnoses. This clonotype was detected many times. The CDR3 spans 14 residues. V lost 4 bases and J 1 base, leaving 9 bases between the germline ends. Germline CDR1 and CDR2: ENHRY and SYGVKD. The CDR3 regions of TCR beta were amplified from RNA transcripts. Using the HTBI primer set, a first-round RT-PCR was run on the TCR CDR3. Each CDR3 protein gets one entry after TCRdb re-called the multiplex PCR reads with MiXCR. Here the sample spans around 450,000 distinct CDR3 sequences, approximately 13% being singletons.

Sequenced input: blood. This TCR derives from a woman between 18 and 29 years old with Graves' hyperthyroidism. The V gene is TRBV10-3, the J gene TRBJ2-3, with a tentative D call TRBD2 (6 bases). CDR3 sequence: CAISVASGTDTQYF. The CDR3 DNA reads TGTGCCATCAGTGTGGCTAGCGGCACAGATACGCAGTATTTT.